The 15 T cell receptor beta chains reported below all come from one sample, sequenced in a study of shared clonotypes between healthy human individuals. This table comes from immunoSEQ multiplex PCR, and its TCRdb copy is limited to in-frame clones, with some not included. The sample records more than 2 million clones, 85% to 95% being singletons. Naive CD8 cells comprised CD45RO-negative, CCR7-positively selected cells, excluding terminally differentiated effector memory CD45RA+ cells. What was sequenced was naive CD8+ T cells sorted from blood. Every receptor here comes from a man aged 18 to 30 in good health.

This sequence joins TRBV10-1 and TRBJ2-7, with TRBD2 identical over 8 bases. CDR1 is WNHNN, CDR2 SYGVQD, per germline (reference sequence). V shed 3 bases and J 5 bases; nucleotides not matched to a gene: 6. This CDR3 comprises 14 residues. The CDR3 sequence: CASSDGSGAHEQYF. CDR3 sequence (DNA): TGCGCCAGCAGTGATGGTAGCGGGGCTCACGAGCAGTACTTC.

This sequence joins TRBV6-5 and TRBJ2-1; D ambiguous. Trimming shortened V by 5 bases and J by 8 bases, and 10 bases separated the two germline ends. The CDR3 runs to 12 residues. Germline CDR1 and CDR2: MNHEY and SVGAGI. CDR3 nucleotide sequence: TGTGCCAGCAGTCAAACACGGGATGAGCAGTTCTTC. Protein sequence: CASSQTRDEQFF.

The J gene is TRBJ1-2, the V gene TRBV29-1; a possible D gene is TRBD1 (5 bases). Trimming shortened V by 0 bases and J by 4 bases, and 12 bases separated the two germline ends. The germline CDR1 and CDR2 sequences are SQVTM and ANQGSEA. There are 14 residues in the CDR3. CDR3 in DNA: TGCAGCGTTGAAGATAACCAGGGCCTCTATGGCTACACCTTC. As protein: CSVEDNQGLYGYTF.

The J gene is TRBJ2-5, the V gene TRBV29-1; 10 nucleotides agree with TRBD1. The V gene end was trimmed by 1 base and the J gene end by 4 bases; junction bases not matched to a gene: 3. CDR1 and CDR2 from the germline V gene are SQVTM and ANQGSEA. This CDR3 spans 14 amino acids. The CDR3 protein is CSVEGDRGRETQYF. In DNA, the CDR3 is TGCAGCGTTGAAGGAGACAGGGGGCGAGAGACCCAGTACTTC.

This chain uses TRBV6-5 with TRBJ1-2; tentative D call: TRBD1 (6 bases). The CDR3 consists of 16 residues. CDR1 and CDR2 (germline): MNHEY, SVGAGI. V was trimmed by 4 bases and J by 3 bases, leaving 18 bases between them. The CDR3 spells CASSLLESGGYYGYTF. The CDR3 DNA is TGTGCCAGCAGTTTACTCGAATCCGGGGGCTACTATGGCTACACCTTC.

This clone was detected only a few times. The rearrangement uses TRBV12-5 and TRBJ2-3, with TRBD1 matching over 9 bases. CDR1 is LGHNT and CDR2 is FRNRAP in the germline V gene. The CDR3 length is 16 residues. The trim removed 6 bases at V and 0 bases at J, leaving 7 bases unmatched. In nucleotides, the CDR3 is TGTGCTAGTGGCCCGGACAGGGGAACTAGCACAGATACGCAGTATTTT. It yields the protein CASGPDRGTSTDTQYF.

DNA of the CDR3: TGTGCCAGCAGCTTAGCCGGGGACAGGGGCAGGAATGGCTACACCTTC. The encoded protein is CASSLAGDRGRNGYTF. The chain couples TRBV13 to TRBJ1-2; 10 positions agree with TRBD1. Germline V gene lookup returns CDR1 PRHDT and CDR2 FYEKMQ (reference sequence). CDR3 length: 16 residues. The V segment lost 1 base and the J segment 6 bases; nucleotides outside the gene matches: 8.

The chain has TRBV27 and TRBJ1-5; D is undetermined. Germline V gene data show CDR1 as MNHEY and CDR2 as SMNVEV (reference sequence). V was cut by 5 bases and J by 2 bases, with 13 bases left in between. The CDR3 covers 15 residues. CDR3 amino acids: CASSVGPGGNQPQHF. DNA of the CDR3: TGTGCCAGCAGTGTGGGCCCTGGGGGCAATCAGCCCCAGCATTTT.

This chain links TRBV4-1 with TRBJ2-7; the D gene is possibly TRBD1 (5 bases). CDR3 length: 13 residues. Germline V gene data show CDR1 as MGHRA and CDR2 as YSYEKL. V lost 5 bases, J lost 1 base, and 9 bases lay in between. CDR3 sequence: CASSSDISYEQYF. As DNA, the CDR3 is TGCGCCAGCAGCTCGGACATATCCTACGAGCAGTACTTC.

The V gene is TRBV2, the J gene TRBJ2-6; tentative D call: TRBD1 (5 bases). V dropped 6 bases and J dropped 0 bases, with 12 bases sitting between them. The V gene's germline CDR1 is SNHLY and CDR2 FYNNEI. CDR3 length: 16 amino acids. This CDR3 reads CASRQRGFSGANVLTF. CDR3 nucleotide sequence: TGTGCCAGCAGGCAAAGGGGCTTCTCTGGGGCCAACGTCCTGACTTTC.

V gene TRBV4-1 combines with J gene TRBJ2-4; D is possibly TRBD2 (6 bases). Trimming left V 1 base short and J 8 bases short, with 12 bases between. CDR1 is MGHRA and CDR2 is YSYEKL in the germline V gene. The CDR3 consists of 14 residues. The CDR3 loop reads CASSQAGARDIQYF. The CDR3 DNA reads TGCGCCAGCAGCCAAGCGGGAGCTCGGGACATTCAGTACTTC.

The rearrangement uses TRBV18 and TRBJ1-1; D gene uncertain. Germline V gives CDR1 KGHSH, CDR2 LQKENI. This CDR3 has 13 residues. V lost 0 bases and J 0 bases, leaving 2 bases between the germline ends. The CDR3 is CASSPPLNTEAFF. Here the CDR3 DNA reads TGTGCCAGCTCACCACCGCTGAACACTGAAGCTTTCTTT.

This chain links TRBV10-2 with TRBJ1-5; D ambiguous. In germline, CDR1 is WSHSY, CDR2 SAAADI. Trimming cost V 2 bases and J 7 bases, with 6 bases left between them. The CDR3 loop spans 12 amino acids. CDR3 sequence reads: CASSEPLQPQHF. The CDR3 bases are TGCGCCAGCAGTGAGCCGTTACAGCCCCAGCATTTT.

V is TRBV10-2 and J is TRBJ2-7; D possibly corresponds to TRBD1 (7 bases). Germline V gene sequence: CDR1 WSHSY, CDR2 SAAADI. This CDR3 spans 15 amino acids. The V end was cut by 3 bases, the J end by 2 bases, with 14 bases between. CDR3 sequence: CASSEGGGATYEQYF. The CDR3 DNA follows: TGCGCCAGCAGTGAAGGGGGCGGGGCCACCTACGAGCAGTACTTC.

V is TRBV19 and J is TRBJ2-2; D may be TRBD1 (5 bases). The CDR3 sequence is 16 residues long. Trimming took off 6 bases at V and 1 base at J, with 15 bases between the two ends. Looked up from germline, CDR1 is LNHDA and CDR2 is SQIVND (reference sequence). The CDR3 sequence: CASSSYKDKNTGELFF. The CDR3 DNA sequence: TGTGCCAGTAGCAGTTACAAGGACAAGAACACCGGGGAGCTGTTTTTT.